The 2 T cell receptor beta chains given below trace back to one sample, sequenced in a study of T cell responses to AZD1222 COVID-19 vaccine. Generated by immunoSEQ multiplex PCR, the TCRdb table keeps only in-frame clones and is missing some. The table records 200,000 or so clones, 85% to 90% of them present only once. The sample consisted of peripheral blood, taken on day 0 of MenACWY control vaccination. The receptors were sampled from an adult in good health.

The genes are TRBV6-1 and TRBJ2-1, with TRBD1 matching over 7 bases. The CDR3 runs to 14 residues. V shed 3 bases, J shed 10 bases, and the junction held 9 bases outside the gene matches. Germline assignment: CDR1 MNHNS and CDR2 SASEGT. CDR3 sequence (DNA): TGTGCCAGCAGTGAGACCGGACAGGCGAAGGAGCAGTTCTTC. Translation: CASSETGQAKEQFF.

The chain couples TRBV27 to TRBJ2-2, with 9 nucleotides matching TRBD1. The CDR3 is 18 amino acids. The junction had 9 bases not matched to a gene; V was cut back by 2 bases and J by 2 bases. Germline CDR1 and CDR2: MNHEY and SMNVEV (reference sequence). This CDR3 reads CASSLRGQGTANTGELFF. As DNA, the CDR3 is TGTGCCAGCAGTTTACGGGGACAGGGTACGGCTAACACCGGGGAGCTGTTTTTT.